Below are 20 T cell receptor beta chains sequenced from a single sample in a study of blood T cell repertoires in COVID-19. TCRdb's table, derived via immunoSEQ multiplex PCR, lists solely in-frame clones and lacks some. The sample has about 250,000 clones; under 85% are singletons. Sequences were obtained from peripheral blood. The receptors originated from a woman aged 40 to 50 with active or convalescent COVID-19.

This chain links TRBV19 with TRBJ1-5, with TRBD1 matching 7 bases. This CDR3 comprises 15 residues. From germline, CDR1 is LNHDA and CDR2 SQIVND (reference sequence). V was clipped by 7 bases and J by 2 bases; unmatched bases: 8. CDR3 nucleotides: TGTGCCAGTACCGATACAGGGGTAGGCAATCAGCCCCAGCATTTT. Protein sequence: CASTDTGVGNQPQHF.

The genes are TRBV5-5 and TRBJ1-5, with D uncertain. With 2 bases removed from V and 3 bases from J, the gap between germline ends came to 6 bases. This CDR3 contains 13 residues. Germline V CDR1 and CDR2: SGHKS, YYEKEE (reference sequence). The CDR3, as DNA: TGTGCCAGCAGCTTAATGTACAATCAGCCCCAGCATTTT. Translation: CASSLMYNQPQHF.

This clone was detected only a few times. The chain links TRBV28 to TRBJ1-2; D may be TRBD1 (5 bases). Per the germline V gene, CDR1 is MDHEN and CDR2 is SYDVKM. This CDR3 is built from 17 residues. The V gene lost 6 bases and the J gene lost 6 bases, with 26 bases spanning the gap. The CDR3: CASRRWGDPLIDDGYTF. CDR3 coding DNA: TGTGCCAGCAGACGATGGGGGGACCCCCTAATAGACGATGGCTACACCTTC.

The chain has TRBV5-6 and TRBJ2-3, with 8 bases that match TRBD1. The CDR3 totals 15 residues. The J segment lost 4 bases and the V segment lost 3 bases, leaving 7 bases of the junction unmatched. Germline values: CDR1 SGHDT, CDR2 YYEEEE. CDR3 residues: CASSSSLDRADTQYF. CDR3 nucleotides: TGTGCCAGCAGCTCTTCCTTGGACAGGGCAGATACGCAGTATTTT. The full variable domain, in which reference TRBV5-6 and TRBJ2-3 provide the parts outside the CDR3, is DAGVTQSPTHLIKTRGQQVTLRCSPKSGHDTVSWYQQALGQGPQFIFQYYEEEERQRGNFPDRFSGHQFPNYSSELNVNALLLGDSALYLCASSSSLDRADTQYFGPGTRLTVL.

The J gene is TRBJ2-1, the V gene TRBV14; TRBD2 matches at 8 bases. The V and J ends lost 4 bases and 5 bases, in that order; junction bases with no gene match: 13. Looked up from germline, CDR1 is SGHDN and CDR2 is FVKESK. CDR3 size: 17 residues. Here the CDR3 DNA reads TGTGCCAGCAGCCCCTCTTTAGCGGGGAAGGGGGACAATGAGCAGTTCTTC. Its protein product is CASSPSLAGKGDNEQFF.

This clone was detected a few times. The chain uses TRBV3-1 (or the pseudogene TRBV3-2) and TRBJ2-1, with 10 bases aligning to TRBD1. This CDR3 is 15 amino acids long. Germline assignment: CDR1 LGHDT and CDR2 YNNKEL (reference sequence). With 3 bases clipped from V and 7 bases from J, the junction kept 6 bases outside the gene matches. The CDR3 nucleotides are TGTGCCAGCAGCCAGAAGGGACAGGGGTCAAATGAGCAGTTCTTC. Translated, it gives CASSQKGQGSNEQFF.

This chain joins TRBV5-1 and TRBJ2-5; TRBD1 matches 7 bases. The CDR3 runs to 15 residues. The V gene end was trimmed by 4 bases and the J gene end by 5 bases; junction bases not matched to a gene: 11. Germline V gene lookup returns CDR1 SGHRS and CDR2 YFSETQ. CDR3 region: CASSPQDRYEETQYF. CDR3 sequence (DNA): TGCGCCAGCAGCCCGCAGGACAGGTATGAGGAGACCCAGTACTTC.

The chain uses TRBV5-5 and TRBJ1-2, with 9 bases identical to TRBD1. The CDR3 contains 14 residues. The ends lost 3 bases at V and 2 bases at J; junction bases unmatched: 2. CDR1 and CDR2 from the germline V gene are SGHKS and YYEKEE (reference sequence). CDR3 loop: CASSWGQGNYGYTF. In nucleotides, the CDR3 is TGTGCCAGCAGCTGGGGACAGGGCAACTATGGCTACACCTTC.

This clone came up a few times. The chain recombines TRBV6-1 with TRBJ2-2; TRBD1 agrees at 8 bases. The length of the CDR3 is 15 residues. Germline CDR1 reads MNHNS; CDR2 reads SASEGT. Trimming at V came to 6 bases and at J to 5 bases, leaving 8 bases not matched to a gene. The CDR3 here is CASSQGQGVTGELFF. The CDR3 DNA sequence: TGTGCCAGCAGCCAAGGACAGGGAGTAACCGGGGAGCTGTTTTTT.

This sequence joins TRBV2 and TRBJ2-7; D might be TRBD2 (5 bases). The CDR3 runs to 15 residues. Germline loops: CDR1 SNHLY, CDR2 FYNNEI. The ends were cut back, 6 bases at V and 2 bases at J, with 17 bases in the middle. CDR3 coding DNA: TGTGCCAGCAGGAGGGTAGACACAGCTACCTACGAGCAGTACTTC. Its protein product is CASRRVDTATYEQYF.

This clone was detected once. The chain couples TRBV2 to TRBJ1-5; 7 bases match TRBD1. The germline CDR1 and CDR2 sequences are SNHLY and FYNNEI. Trimming at V came to 6 bases and at J to 4 bases, leaving 6 bases not matched to a gene. This CDR3 contains 14 residues. CDR3 amino acids: CASSGQANNQPQHF. Here the CDR3 DNA reads TGTGCCAGCAGCGGACAGGCGAATAATCAGCCCCAGCATTTT.

The chain uses TRBV11-2 and TRBJ1-1, with D possibly TRBD1 on 6 matching bases. Trimming took off 0 bases at V and 4 bases at J, with 12 bases between the two ends. The CDR3 has 15 residues. CDR1 and CDR2 from the germline V gene are SGHAT and FQNNGV. CDR3 in amino acids: CASSLDTDSLTEAFF. Here the CDR3 DNA reads TGTGCCAGCAGCTTAGATACGGACAGCCTCACTGAAGCTTTCTTT.

The rearrangement links TRBV9 to TRBJ1-1; D remains ambiguous. Germline V gene sequence: CDR1 SGDLS, CDR2 YYNGEE. Deletions cut 4 bases from V and 0 bases from J, with 16 bases between. The CDR3 spans 16 residues. CDR3 sequence reads: CASSPLPRLMNTEAFF. CDR3 DNA: TGTGCCAGCAGCCCTCTGCCAAGACTTATGAACACTGAAGCTTTCTTT. Combining the CDR3 with reference TRBV9 and TRBJ1-1 gives the whole variable domain DSGVTQTPKHLITATGQRVTLRCSPRSGDLSVYWYQQSLDQGLQFLIQYYNGEERAKGNILERFSAQQFPDLHSELNLSSLELGDSALYFCASSPLPRLMNTEAFFGQGTRLTVV.

CDR3 sequence reads: CASSSGGRSTEAFF. In DNA form, the CDR3 reads TGTGCCAGCAGTTCCGGGGGGCGAAGCACTGAAGCTTTCTTT. The V and J genes are TRBV7-8 and TRBJ1-1; possible D gene TRBD1, 6 bases. The V gene lost 6 bases and the J gene lost 4 bases, with 15 bases spanning the gap. The germline V gene has CDR1 SGHVS and CDR2 FQNEAQ. This CDR3 region has 14 residues. The full variable domain, in which reference TRBV7-8 and TRBJ1-1 provide the parts outside the CDR3, is GAGVSQSPRYKVAKRGQDVALRCDPISGHVSLFWYQQALGQGPEFLTYFQNEAQLDKSGLPSDRFFAERPEGSVSTLKIQRTQQEDSAVYLCASSSGGRSTEAFFGQGTRLTVV.

The V gene is TRBV7-3, the J gene TRBJ1-2, with no clear D. This CDR3 is 15 amino acids long. Trimming stripped 0 bases from V and 0 bases from J, with 8 bases between. Germline V lookup: CDR1 SGHTA, CDR2 FQGTGA. The CDR3 nucleotides read TGTGCCAGCAGCTTAACGGGTGGAGCTAACTATGGCTACACCTTC. This encodes CASSLTGGANYGYTF.

The chain has TRBV3-1 (or the pseudogene TRBV3-2) and TRBJ1-2; a possible D gene is TRBD1 (6 bases). This CDR3 has 15 amino acids. Germline V CDR1 and CDR2: LGHDT, YNNKEL (reference sequence). V gave up 6 bases and J gave up 6 bases, with 20 bases separating them. CDR3 protein: CASRPRPDRSDGYTF. Here the CDR3 DNA reads TGTGCCAGCAGGCCAAGACCCGACAGGTCTGATGGCTACACCTTC.

In this sample, this clone turned up once. The chain employs TRBV19 and TRBJ1-4; 10 bases are shared with TRBD1. V lost 9 bases and J lost 2; bases outside the gene matches: 9. The CDR3 consists of 16 residues. Germline-derived CDR1 and CDR2 are LNHDA and SQIVND (reference sequence). CDR3 in amino acids: CASRDRGFVTNEKLFF. CDR3 nucleotide sequence: TGTGCCAGCCGGGACAGGGGTTTTGTTACTAATGAAAAACTGTTTTTT.

The chain combines TRBV7-2 with TRBJ2-3; a weak D match, TRBD1 (5 bases). The CDR3 is made up of 15 amino acids. Germline values: CDR1 SGHTA, CDR2 FQGNSA. The V end was cut by 1 base, the J end by 5 bases, with 13 bases between. CDR3 sequence reads: CASSLGGRNVDTQYF. CDR3 DNA sequence: TGTGCCAGCAGCTTAGGGGGCCGAAATGTAGATACGCAGTATTTT.

This clone appeared a few times. The chain recombines TRBV15 with TRBJ1-3; 7 nucleotides align to TRBD1. This CDR3 has 14 amino acids. Unmatched junction bases numbered 7, after V lost 3 bases and J lost 8 bases. Germline CDR1 and CDR2: LNHNV and YYDKDF (reference sequence). The DNA of the CDR3 is TGTGCCACCAGCAGCGGGGACAGAAGGCACACCATATATTTT. Protein: CATSSGDRRHTIYF.

This clone was seen a single time. V and J are TRBV5-6 and TRBJ1-1, with D uncertain. Germline V gene sequence: CDR1 SGHDT, CDR2 YYEEEE. With 2 bases removed from V and 0 bases from J, the gap between germline ends came to 8 bases. The CDR3 totals 14 residues. CDR3 region: CASSLVGVNTEAFF. Here the CDR3 DNA reads TGTGCCAGCAGCTTAGTGGGAGTGAACACTGAAGCTTTCTTT.